A selection of T cell receptor beta chains follows, all from one sample in a study of blood T cells in healthy people across ages. Each CDR3 protein gets one entry after TCRdb re-called the 5' RACE reads with MiXCR. Among roughly 1.6 million distinct CDR3 sequences listed, 30% to 35% were seen once. The specimen was blood. These receptors were collected from a woman aged 30 to 39 in good health. The CDR3 runs from the conserved cysteine through the conserved F or W. The order of the fields is D gene, clone size, V gene, J gene, CDR3 protein, CDR3 DNA. The D gene is left open where the match is weak. The size entry is marked missing in some rows and otherwise reads once, few, many or a size class.

TRBD2	once	TRBV5-1	TRBJ2-5	CASSFTIAGVEAQYF	TGCGCCAGCAGCTTCACAATAGCGGGGGTGGAGGCCCAGTACTTC
.	.	TRBV20-1	TRBJ1-6	CSARVGPYNSPLHF	TGCAGTGCTCGAGTAGGACCGTATAATTCACCCCTCCACTTT
TRBD1	many	TRBV5-4	TRBJ2-5	CASSLGTDQETQYF	TGTGCCAGCAGCCTCGGGACAGATCAAGAGACCCAGTACTTC
TRBD1	.	TRBV6-5	TRBJ2-1	CASRGQGASSEQFF	TGTGCCAGCAGGGGACAGGGGGCTTCCAGTGAGCAGTTCTTC
TRBD2	many	TRBV20-1	TRBJ2-1	CSARDVVAGWSYNEQFF	TGCAGTGCTAGAGATGTCGTAGCGGGATGGTCCTACAATGAGCAGTTCTTC
TRBD2	once	TRBV20-1	TRBJ2-1	CSARRSGGGDEQVF	TGCAGTGCCCGCAGGAGCGGGGGCGGGGATGAGCAGGTCTTC
.	few	TRBV10-3	TRBJ1-2	CAITGSHRDGYTF	TGTGCCATCACCGGCTCCCACAGGGATGGCTACACCTTC
TRBD1	few	TRBV5-8	TRBJ2-7	CASSLAQGYSYEQYF	TGTGCCAGCAGCTTGGCACAGGGGTACTCCTACGAGCAGTACTTC
TRBD1	once	TRBV10-3	TRBJ1-6	CAISERGQGISPLHF	TGTGCCATCAGTGAGCGGGGACAGGGGATCTCACCCCTCCACTTT
TRBD1	.	TRBV28	TRBJ2-7	CASSLTGQGDEQYF	TGTGCCAGCAGCCTTACGGGACAGGGGGACGAGCAGTACTTC
.	few	TRBV11-2	TRBJ2-6	CASSLGQVSSGANVLTF	TGTGCCAGCAGCTTAGGACAGGTGTCCTCTGGGGCCAACGTCCTGACTTTC
.	.	TRBV15	TRBJ2-5	CATSSPGKETQYF	TGTGCCACTAGCAGCCCCGGGAAGGAGACCCAGTACTTC
.	once	TRBV5-1	TRBJ2-5	CASSLNTVGETQYF	TGCGCCAGCAGCTTGAATACAGTCGGGGAGACCCAGTACTTC
.	few	TRBV20-1	TRBJ2-5	CSASNSRGLETQYF	TGCAGTGCTTCAAATTCCCGGGGCTTGGAGACCCAGTACTTC
TRBD2	few	TRBV9	TRBJ2-1	CASSVIAGGAYNEQFF	TGTGCCAGCAGCGTAATAGCGGGGGGCGCCTACAATGAGCAGTTCTTC
.	.	TRBV5-1	TRBJ1-1	CASSPELSRKNTEAFF	TGCGCCAGCAGCCCGGAGCTATCTAGGAAGAACACTGAAGCTTTCTTT
.	few	TRBV7-2	TRBJ2-2	CASSLRGLNTGELFF	TGTGCCAGCAGCTTGCGGGGACTGAACACCGGGGAGCTGTTTTTT
TRBD2	once	TRBV20-1	TRBJ2-7	CSARGTSDPRSEQYF	TGCAGTGCTAGGGGGACTAGCGACCCGAGGAGCGAGCAGTACTTC
.	few	TRBV29-1	TRBJ1-2	CSVEDGGALGGYTF	TGCAGCGTTGAAGACGGTGGGGCGCTGGGGGGCTACACCTTC
.	.	TRBV7-6	TRBJ1-1	CASSLVDNTEAFF	TGTGCCAGCAGCTTAGTGGACAACACTGAAGCTTTCTTT
TRBD1	few	TRBV7-9	TRBJ2-7	CASSDRANHYEQYF	TGTGCCAGCTCCGACAGGGCGAATCACTACGAGCAGTACTTC
TRBD2	.	TRBV20-1	TRBJ2-3	CSATIGLAGTDTQYF	TGCAGTGCCACCATTGGACTAGCGGGAACAGATACGCAGTATTTT
TRBD2	few	TRBV7-9	TRBJ2-7	CASSLASSGGPSYEQYF	TGTGCCAGCAGCTTAGCTTCTAGCGGGGGGCCTTCCTACGAGCAGTACTTC
TRBD1	.	TRBV3-1	TRBJ1-2	CASSRQGGFYGYTF	TGTGCCAGCAGCCGACAGGGAGGATTCTATGGCTACACCTTC
.	.	TRBV29-1	TRBJ2-1	CSAAIWGDEQFF	TGCAGCGCTGCAATATGGGGAGATGAGCAGTTCTTC
TRBD1	few	TRBV4-1	TRBJ1-2	CASSQEAQGVYYGYTF	TGCGCCAGCAGCCAAGAGGCGCAGGGGGTCTACTATGGCTACACCTTC
TRBD1	many	TRBV6-5	TRBJ2-5	CASSYADRAKETQYF	TGTGCCAGCAGTTATGCGGACAGGGCGAAAGAGACCCAGTACTTC